A selection of T cell receptor beta chains follows, all from one sample in a study of cytomegalovirus exposure and HLA in healthy donors. Clones were sequenced by immunoSEQ multiplex PCR, and TCRdb holds only the in-frame ones, with some missing. This table holds about 120,000 clones. The specimen was PBMCs. The origin of the receptors is a man younger than 30 in good health and CMV-seronegative. Each CDR3 is given with its conserved first and last residue. The D gene is left open where the match is weak.

j_call d_call v_call cdr3_aa cdr3_nt
TRBJ1-6 . TRBV14 CASSQAGQSYSPLHF TGTGCCAGCAGCCAAGCCGGACAGAGCTATTCACCCCTCCACTTT
TRBJ2-5 . TRBV27 CASSLGRETQYF TGTGCCAGCAGTTTGGGGAGAGAGACCCAGTACTTC
TRBJ2-7 TRBD1 TRBV6-1 CASSDFNRDRTYEQYF TGTGCCAGCAGTGACTTCAATAGGGACAGAACCTACGAGCAGTACTTC
TRBJ2-7 TRBD2 TRBV5-1 CARLGTSGSSGPYEQYF TGCGCCAGACTCGGGACTAGCGGGAGCTCGGGGCCCTACGAGCAGTACTTC
TRBJ1-5 . TRBV10-3 CAISEGDRRVRLSAQHF TGTGCCATCAGTGAGGGCGACAGGAGAGTACGCCTTTCGGCCCAGCATTTT
TRBJ1-1 TRBD1 TRBV11-2 CASSRPGQLNTEAFF TGTGCCAGCAGCAGACCGGGACAGCTGAACACTGAAGCTTTCTTT
TRBJ1-4 TRBD1 TRBV5-1 CASSGSTGGGEKLFF TGCGCCAGCAGCGGCTCAACAGGGGGTGGTGAAAAACTGTTTTTT
TRBJ1-1 . TRBV19 CASSSTRTANTEAFF TGTGCCAGTAGTTCCACTAGGACCGCGAACACTGAAGCTTTCTTT
TRBJ2-5 . TRBV25-1 CASTGSTGQETQYF TGTGCCAGCACAGGGTCGACAGGCCAAGAGACCCAGTACTTC
TRBJ2-5 TRBD2 TRBV11-3 CASSWPLGEREPEETQYF TGTGCCAGCAGCTGGCCCCTTGGAGAGCGGGAGCCGGAAGAGACCCAGTACTTC
TRBJ2-2 . TRBV5-6 CASSYGTGELFF TGTGCCAGCAGCTACGGGACCGGGGAGCTGTTTTTT
TRBJ2-3 . TRBV7-9 CATQGDTQYF TGTGCCACCCAGGGGGATACGCAGTATTTT
TRBJ2-3 TRBD2 TRBV5-1 CASSSGLAADTDTQYF TGCGCCAGCAGCTCAGGACTAGCGGCGGACACAGATACGCAGTATTTT
TRBJ2-7 . TRBV5-4 CASSRDTYEQYF TGTGCCAGCAGCCGGGACACCTACGAGCAGTACTTC
TRBJ2-6 . TRBV6-5 CASSPRTSGANVLTF TGTGCCAGCAGTCCTCGCACATCTGGGGCCAACGTCCTGACTTTC
TRBJ2-2 . TRBV7-3 CASSSAYRRNSGELFF TGTGCCAGCAGCTCCGCCTATCGTAGAAATTCCGGGGAGCTGTTTTTT
TRBJ1-5 TRBD1 TRBV6-1 CASSGRTGKVDQPQHF TGTGCCAGCAGTGGAAGGACAGGGAAGGTGGATCAGCCCCAGCATTTT
TRBJ1-6 . TRBV6-5 CASKNVESPLHF TGTGCCTCCAAGAATGTGGAGTCACCCCTCCACTTT
TRBJ1-3 . TRBV28 CASSPRGVRGNTIYF TGTGCCAGCAGTCCCCGCGGGGTTCGGGGCAACACCATATATTTT
TRBJ2-3 . TRBV14 CASSPPRDSDTDTQYF TGTGCCAGCAGCCCCCCCAGGGACTCCGACACAGATACGCAGTATTTT
TRBJ1-6 . TRBV6-1 CASQRGLDDRSPLHF TGTGCCAGCCAGCGGGGTTTAGACGATAGGTCACCCCTCCACTTT
TRBJ2-3 . TRBV11-2 CASSFSSPSADTQYF TGTGCCAGCAGCTTCTCTAGTCCCTCGGCAGATACGCAGTATTTT
TRBJ2-5 . TRBV28 CASSSGAEGQETQYF TGTGCCAGCAGTTCTGGGGCTGAAGGACAAGAGACCCAGTACTTC
TRBJ2-3 . TRBV7-2 CASSLRLGTDTQYF TGTGCCAGCAGCCTCCGACTTGGCACAGATACGCAGTATTTT
TRBJ2-2 TRBD2 TRBV18 CASSPIAGEGAGELFF TGTGCCAGCTCACCCATAGCGGGAGAAGGGGCCGGGGAGCTGTTTTTT
TRBJ2-1 . TRBV14 CASSHRDFYNEQFF TGTGCCAGCAGCCACCGGGACTTCTACAATGAGCAGTTCTTC
TRBJ1-1 . TRBV6-6 CASSDFMNTEAFF TGTGCCAGCAGTGACTTTATGAACACTGAAGCTTTCTTT